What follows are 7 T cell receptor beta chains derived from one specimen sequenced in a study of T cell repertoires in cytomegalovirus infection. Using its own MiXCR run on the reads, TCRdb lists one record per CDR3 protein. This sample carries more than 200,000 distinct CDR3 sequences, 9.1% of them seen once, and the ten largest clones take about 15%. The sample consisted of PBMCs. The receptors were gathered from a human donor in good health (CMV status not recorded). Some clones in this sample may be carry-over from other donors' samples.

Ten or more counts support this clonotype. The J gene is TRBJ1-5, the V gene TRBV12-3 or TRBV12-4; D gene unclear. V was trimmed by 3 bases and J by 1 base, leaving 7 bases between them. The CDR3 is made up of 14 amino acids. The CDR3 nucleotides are TGTGCCAGCAGTTTGGGTCGGAGCAATCAGCCCCAGCATTTT. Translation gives CASSLGRSNQPQHF.

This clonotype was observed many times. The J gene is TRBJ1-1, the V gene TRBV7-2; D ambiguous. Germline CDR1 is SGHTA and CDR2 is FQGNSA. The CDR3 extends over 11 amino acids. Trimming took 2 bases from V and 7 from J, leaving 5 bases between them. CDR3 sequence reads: CASSLRHEAFF. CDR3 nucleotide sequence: TGTGCCAGCAGCTTAAGGCATGAAGCTTTCTTT.

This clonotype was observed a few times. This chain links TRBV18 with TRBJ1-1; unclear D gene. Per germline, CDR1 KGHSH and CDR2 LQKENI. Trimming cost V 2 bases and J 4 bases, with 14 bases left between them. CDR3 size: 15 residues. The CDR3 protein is CASSPSTVLGTEAFF. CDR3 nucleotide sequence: TGTGCCAGCTCACCAAGCACCGTGTTGGGCACTGAAGCTTTCTTT.

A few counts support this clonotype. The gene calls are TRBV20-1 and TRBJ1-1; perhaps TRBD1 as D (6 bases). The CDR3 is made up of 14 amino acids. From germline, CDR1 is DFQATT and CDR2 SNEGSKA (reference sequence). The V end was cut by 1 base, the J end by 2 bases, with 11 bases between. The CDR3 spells CSARGTGTNTEAFF. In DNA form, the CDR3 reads TGCAGTGCTAGAGGCACAGGGACTAACACTGAAGCTTTCTTT.

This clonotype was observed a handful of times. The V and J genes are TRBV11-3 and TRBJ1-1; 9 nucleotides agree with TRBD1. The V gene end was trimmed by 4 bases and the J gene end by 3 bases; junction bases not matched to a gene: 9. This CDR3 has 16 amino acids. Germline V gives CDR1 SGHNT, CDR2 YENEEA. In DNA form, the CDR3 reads TGTGCCAGCAGCTATACACCCGGGACAGGGTACACTGAAGCTTTCTTT. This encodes CASSYTPGTGYTEAFF.

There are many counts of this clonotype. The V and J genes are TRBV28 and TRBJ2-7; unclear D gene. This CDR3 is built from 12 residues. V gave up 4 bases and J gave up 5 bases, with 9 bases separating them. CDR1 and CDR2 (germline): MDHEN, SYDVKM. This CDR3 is CASSSGSDEQYF. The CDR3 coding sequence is TGTGCCAGCAGTTCCGGCTCGGACGAGCAGTACTTC.

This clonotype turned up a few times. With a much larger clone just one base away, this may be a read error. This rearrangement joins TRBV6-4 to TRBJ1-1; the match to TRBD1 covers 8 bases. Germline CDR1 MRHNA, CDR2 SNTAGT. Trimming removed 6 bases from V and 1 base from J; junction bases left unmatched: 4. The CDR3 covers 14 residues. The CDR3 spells CASRIDRGNTEAFF. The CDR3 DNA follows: TGTGCCAGCAGGATAGACAGGGGGAACACTGAAGCTTTCTTT.